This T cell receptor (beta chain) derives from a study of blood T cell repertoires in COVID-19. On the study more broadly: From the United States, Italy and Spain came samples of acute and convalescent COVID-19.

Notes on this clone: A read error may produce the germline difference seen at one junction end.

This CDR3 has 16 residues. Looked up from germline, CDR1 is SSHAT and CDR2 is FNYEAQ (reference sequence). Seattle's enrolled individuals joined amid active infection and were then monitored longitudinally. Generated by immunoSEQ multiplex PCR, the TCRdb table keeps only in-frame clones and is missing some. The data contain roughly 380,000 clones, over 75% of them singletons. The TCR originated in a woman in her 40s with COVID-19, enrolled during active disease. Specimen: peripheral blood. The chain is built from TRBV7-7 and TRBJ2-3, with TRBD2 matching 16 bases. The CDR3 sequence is CASSPGLAGGKDTQYF. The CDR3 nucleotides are TGTGCTAGCAGCCCGGGACTAGCGGGGGGGAAAGATACGCAGTATTTT. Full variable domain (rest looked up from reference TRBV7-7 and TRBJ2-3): GAGVSQSPRYKVTKRGQDVTLRCDPISSHATLYWYQQALGQGPEFLTYFNYEAQPDKSGLPSDRFSAERPEGSISTLTIQRTEQRDSAMYRCASSPGLAGGKDTQYFGPGTRLTVL.